The T cell receptor (beta chain) described here comes from a study of CDR3 diversity in severe acne. The V gene end was trimmed by 7 bases and the J gene end by 11 bases; junction bases not matched to a gene: 17. This CDR3 spans 15 amino acids. Germline V gives CDR1 MNHNS, CDR2 SASEGT. TCRdb reanalysed the PCR reads using MiXCR and keeps one entry per CDR3 protein. The data show roughly 100,000 distinct CDR3 sequences, around 56% seen once. In this sample, this clonotype turned up a few times. Material for sequencing was blood. This chain links TRBV6-1 with TRBJ1-5, with 7 nucleotides matching TRBD1. This TCR was recovered from a male donor with acne. This CDR3 reads CASNLAGGALETQHF. The CDR3 nucleotides read TGTGCCAGCAACCTGGCAGGGGGAGCGTTGGAGACCCAGCATTTT.